The next 28 T cell receptor beta chains were all read from a single sample in a study of cytomegalovirus exposure and HLA in healthy donors. PCR involved 60 Vbeta and 13 Jbeta primers. Generated by immunoSEQ multiplex PCR, the TCRdb table keeps only in-frame clones and is missing some. The data show roughly 120,000 clones, less than 85% seen once. The source material was PBMCs. Source of these receptors: a man aged 25 to 40 in good health and CMV-seronegative.

The CDR3 reads CASSIGAGGQETQYF. The CDR3 bases are TGTGCCAGCTCGATTGGAGCGGGAGGCCAAGAGACCCAGTACTTC. This chain connects TRBV18 to TRBJ2-5; 9 bases line up with TRBD2. V lost 6 bases to trimming and J lost 1 base; unmatched junction nucleotides: 6. This CDR3 contains 15 residues. CDR1 and CDR2 from the germline V gene are KGHSH and LQKENI.

Concerning this clone: Other nucleotide sequences from this sample produce the same CDR3. The chain links TRBV27 to TRBJ2-5; D unclear. The CDR3 has 11 residues. V lost 5 bases, J lost 4 bases, and 5 bases lay in between. CDR1 is MNHEY, CDR2 SMNVEV, per germline (reference sequence). CDR3 sequence (DNA): TGTGCCAGCAGTCCGGGAGAGACCCAGTACTTC. Protein sequence: CASSPGETQYF.

The chain carries TRBV6-5 and TRBJ1-4, with D tentatively TRBD1 (6 bases). V lost 7 bases, J lost 3 bases, and 12 bases lay in between. The CDR3 contains 14 residues. Germline CDR1 is MNHEY and CDR2 is SVGAGI. The CDR3 loop is CASTSTGANEKLFF. CDR3 coding DNA: TGTGCCAGCACGTCGACAGGCGCTAATGAAAAACTGTTTTTT.

J is TRBJ1-2 and V is TRBV18; D may be TRBD1 (5 bases). CDR3 length: 13 amino acids. The V and J ends lost 3 bases and 6 bases respectively, with 11 bases between them. Germline loops: CDR1 KGHSH, CDR2 LQKENI. The CDR3 DNA sequence: TGTGCCAGCTCACCCCAGGGTCCGGATGGCTACACCTTC. Its protein product is CASSPQGPDGYTF.

The V gene is TRBV5-1, the J gene TRBJ2-7, with TRBD1 matching over 8 bases. The CDR3 sequence is 18 residues long. The germline V gene encodes CDR1 SGHRS and CDR2 YFSETQ. The ends lost 3 bases at V and 3 bases at J; junction bases unmatched: 17. The CDR3 region is CASSSSAGGELEIYEQYF. CDR3 DNA sequence: TGCGCCAGCAGCTCAAGCGCAGGGGGCGAACTGGAGATCTACGAGCAGTACTTC.

The chain is built from TRBV27 and TRBJ2-7, with D perhaps TRBD2 (7 bases). The CDR3 has 16 residues. The germline V gene encodes CDR1 MNHEY and CDR2 SMNVEV (reference sequence). V dropped 5 bases and J dropped 5 bases, with 22 bases sitting between them. The CDR3 DNA reads as TGTGCCAGCAGTACCACAGCGGGGCAGGGGTACCACGAGCAGTACTTC. This encodes CASSTTAGQGYHEQYF.

The chain combines TRBV28 with TRBJ1-1, with D unclear. Looked up from germline, CDR1 is MDHEN and CDR2 is SYDVKM. CDR3 length: 12 amino acids. V lost 7 bases, J lost 7 bases, and 13 bases lay in between. The CDR3 sequence: CASTTGSGEAFF. In DNA form, the CDR3 reads TGTGCCAGCACCACCGGCTCGGGTGAAGCTTTCTTT.

The rearrangement links TRBV10-2 to TRBJ2-7, with D possibly being TRBD2 (5 bases). This CDR3 spans 16 amino acids. V was pared by 3 bases and J by 2 bases, with 17 bases between. Germline loops: CDR1 WSHSY, CDR2 SAAADI. The CDR3 protein is CASSDSYVEGTYEQYF. The CDR3 region has the DNA TGCGCCAGCAGTGATAGTTACGTCGAGGGAACCTACGAGCAGTACTTC.

The chain couples TRBV7-6 to TRBJ1-2; 8 bases map to TRBD1. CDR1 is SGHVS and CDR2 is FNYEAQ in the germline V gene. Trimming took 3 bases from V and 2 from J; bases not matched to a gene: 8. The CDR3 runs to 16 residues. The CDR3 coding sequence is TGTGCCAGCAGCTTGGGACAGGTAGCCGAAAACTATGGCTACACCTTC. It translates to CASSLGQVAENYGYTF.

The rearrangement links TRBV11-3 to TRBJ2-3; D might be TRBD2 (5 bases). The V gene lost 8 bases and the J gene lost 3 bases, with 15 bases spanning the gap. The CDR3 is 14 residues long. Per the germline V gene, CDR1 is SGHNT and CDR2 is YENEEA. This chain's CDR3 is CASSSGSLTDTQYF. CDR3 DNA: TGTGCCAGCTCCAGCGGCAGTTTAACAGATACGCAGTATTTT.

The chain combines TRBV4-1 with TRBJ2-2, with 9 positions matching TRBD2. The V gene end was trimmed by 0 bases and the J gene end by 4 bases; junction bases not matched to a gene: 3. The CDR3 is 16 residues long. Germline CDR1 MGHRA, CDR2 YSYEKL. CDR3 bases: TGCGCCAGCAGCCAAGATGCGGGAGGGGCCACCGGGGAGCTGTTTTTT. Translated, it gives CASSQDAGGATGELFF.

V and J are TRBV10-3 and TRBJ1-4; D unresolved. This CDR3 is built from 12 residues. Trimming removed 6 bases at V and 5 bases at J, with 7 bases between. CDR1 is ENHRY, CDR2 SYGVKD, per germline. The CDR3 coding sequence is TGTGCCATCAGCGGGAAAAATGAAAAACTGTTTTTT. This gives the protein CAISGKNEKLFF.

This chain uses TRBV28 with TRBJ1-4; 10 positions agree with TRBD1. V lost 9 bases, J lost 4 bases, and 11 bases stayed unmatched. Germline V lookup: CDR1 MDHEN, CDR2 SYDVKM. The CDR3 loop spans 16 amino acids. The CDR3 nucleotides are TGTGCCAGTGGGCTCGCGACAGGGGGCCTTAATGAAAAACTGTTTTTT. Translation gives CASGLATGGLNEKLFF.

This clone was found a few times. Its ends do not fully match the called genes, so a read error is possible. The chain joins TRBV11-3 to TRBJ1-2, with TRBD1 as a possible D gene (6 bases). The germline V gene has CDR1 SGHNT and CDR2 YENEEA. The CDR3 contains 11 residues. As DNA, the CDR3 is TGTGCCAGCAGCTTCCGTGGGGGCTACCCCTTC. Protein: CASSFRGGYPF.

For the CDR3, the DNA is TGTGCCAGCAGCTTGGTTACGGCCTACGAGCAGTACTTC. Its translation is CASSLVTAYEQYF. This sequence joins TRBV5-4 and TRBJ2-7; D unresolved. The CDR3 sequence is 13 residues long. CDR1 is SGHNT, CDR2 YYREEE, per germline (reference sequence). Deletions cut 0 bases from V and 2 bases from J, with 6 bases between.

This clone was counted only a few times. The genes are TRBV19 and TRBJ2-5; TRBD1 matches 7 bases. Germline CDR1 and CDR2: LNHDA and SQIVND (reference sequence). V lost 7 bases and J lost 3; bases outside the gene matches: 8. This CDR3 has 14 residues. The CDR3 protein is CASKRQGVEETQYF. The DNA of the CDR3 is TGTGCCAGTAAACGGCAGGGGGTTGAAGAGACCCAGTACTTC.

In the case of this clone: This specimen includes other DNA sequences encoding the same CDR3. The rearrangement links TRBV4-3 to TRBJ2-7; the match to TRBD1 covers 9 bases. This CDR3 is 15 amino acids long. Germline CDR1 and CDR2: LGHNA and YSLEER. J gave up 3 bases and V 0 bases, and 3 bases lay outside the gene matches. CDR3 in DNA: TGCGCCAGCAGCCAAGATTTGGGACAGGGCTACGAGCAGTACTTC. Translating it yields CASSQDLGQGYEQYF.

This rearrangement joins TRBV2 to TRBJ1-4, with unresolved D. V shed 7 bases and J shed 6 bases, with 9 bases lying between them. CDR1 is SNHLY and CDR2 is FYNNEI in the germline V gene. The CDR3 is 12 amino acids. The CDR3 region is CASTPLDEKLFF. As DNA, the CDR3 is TGTGCCAGCACGCCTTTAGATGAAAAACTGTTTTTT.

The genes are TRBV5-1 and TRBJ2-5, with 8 bases matching TRBD2. With V trimmed by 4 bases and J by 2 bases, 13 bases remained unmatched. The CDR3 consists of 17 residues. Looked up from germline, CDR1 is SGHRS and CDR2 is YFSETQ. In DNA, the CDR3 is TGCGCCAGCAGCCTAAACCGACTAGCGCGAACACAAGAGACCCAGTACTTC. This sequence encodes CASSLNRLARTQETQYF. The full variable domain, with the rest looked up from reference TRBV5-1 and TRBJ2-5, is KAGVTQTPRYLIKTRGQQVTLSCSPISGHRSVSWYQQTPGQGLQFLFEYFSETQRNKGNFPGRFSGRQFSNSRSEMNVSTLELGDSALYLCASSLNRLARTQETQYFGPGTRLLVL.

This chain uses TRBV7-8 with TRBJ2-1, with TRBD1 as a possible D gene (5 bases). CDR3 length equals 19 residues. Trimming pared 0 bases from V and 0 bases from J, leaving 18 bases between. CDR1 is SGHVS, CDR2 FQNEAQ, per germline. This CDR3 reads CASSLATMRTQSSYNEQFF. CDR3 DNA: TGTGCCAGCAGCTTAGCGACCATGCGGACACAGAGCTCCTACAATGAGCAGTTCTTC.

The chain carries TRBV5-5 and TRBJ1-2; TRBD1 might be the D (6 bases). The ends were cut back, 4 bases at V and 2 bases at J, with 18 bases in the middle. The germline CDR1 and CDR2 sequences are SGHKS and YYEKEE (reference sequence). This CDR3 is 16 amino acids long. CDR3 region: CASSSQGGGWNYGYTF. The DNA for the CDR3 is TGTGCCAGCAGCAGCCAAGGGGGGGGGTGGAACTATGGCTACACCTTC.

This chain uses TRBV4-1 with TRBJ2-3; D is possibly TRBD2 (5 bases). Germline V gene data show CDR1 as MGHRA and CDR2 as YSYEKL. Between the trimmed V and J ends, which lost 7 bases and 1 base, there was a span of 12 bases. The CDR3 loop spans 14 amino acids. The chain's CDR3 is CASKLRGGTDTQYF. CDR3 DNA: TGCGCCAGCAAGCTCCGGGGAGGCACAGATACGCAGTATTTT.

The chain recombines TRBV7-9 with TRBJ2-5, with 8 bases lining up with TRBD1. This CDR3 has 15 residues. Looked up from germline, CDR1 is SEHNR and CDR2 is FQNEAQ (reference sequence). Germline trimming cut 5 bases from V and 4 bases from J; bases unmatched to any gene: 9. CDR3 protein: CASSGRTGPGETQYF. Written as DNA, the CDR3 is TGTGCCAGCAGCGGACGGACAGGGCCGGGAGAGACCCAGTACTTC.

The chain recombines TRBV6-6 with TRBJ1-5; D is ambiguous. V dropped 5 bases and J dropped 4 bases, with 9 bases sitting between them. The germline CDR1 and CDR2 sequences are MNHNY and SVGAGI (reference sequence). CDR3 length: 13 amino acids. The CDR3 nucleotides are TGTGCCAGCAGTACGGAGGAAAATCAGCCCCAGCATTTT. It codes for CASSTEENQPQHF.

V gene TRBV7-9 combines with J gene TRBJ1-1, with 7 bases aligning to TRBD1. The V gene's germline CDR1 is SEHNR and CDR2 FQNEAQ (reference sequence). CDR3 size: 16 residues. The J segment lost 1 base and the V segment lost 1 base, leaving 6 bases of the junction unmatched. The CDR3 coding sequence is TGTGCCAGCAGCTTAGGGGCAGGGGGGAGGAACACTGAAGCTTTCTTT. Its translation is CASSLGAGGRNTEAFF.

V usage is TRBV7-9 and J usage is TRBJ2-1, with TRBD2 matching 12 bases. The germline gives CDR1 SEHNR, CDR2 FQNEAQ (reference sequence). This CDR3 contains 17 residues. The V and J ends lost 2 bases and 4 bases, in that order; junction bases with no gene match: 6. In DNA form, the CDR3 reads TGTGCCAGCAGCTTAATCGGGACTAGCGGGCCTTACAATGAGCAGTTCTTC. Translation: CASSLIGTSGPYNEQFF. Combining the CDR3 with reference TRBV7-9 and TRBJ2-1 gives the whole variable domain DTGVSQNPRHKITKRGQNVTFRCDPISEHNRLYWYRQTLGQGPEFLTYFQNEAQLEKSRLLSDRFSAERPKGSFSTLEIQRTEQGDSAMYLCASSLIGTSGPYNEQFFGPGTRLTVL.

This chain uses TRBV19 with TRBJ1-5; 7 nucleotides match TRBD1. Germline loops: CDR1 LNHDA, CDR2 SQIVND (reference sequence). The CDR3 has 17 amino acids. V lost 4 bases and J lost 0; bases outside the gene matches: 9. The CDR3 bases are TGTGCCAGTAGTACCAACAGGGGCCGTTCTAGCAATCAGCCCCAGCATTTT. Its translation: CASSTNRGRSSNQPQHF.

This sequence joins TRBV25-1 and TRBJ2-1, with unresolved D. The V end was cut by 5 bases, the J end by 7 bases, with 15 bases between. Germline values: CDR1 MGHDK, CDR2 SYGVNS. The CDR3 sequence is 14 residues long. This chain's CDR3 is CASSRPTNLNEQFF. The CDR3 DNA reads as TGTGCCAGCAGTCGTCCCACGAACCTAAATGAGCAGTTCTTC.